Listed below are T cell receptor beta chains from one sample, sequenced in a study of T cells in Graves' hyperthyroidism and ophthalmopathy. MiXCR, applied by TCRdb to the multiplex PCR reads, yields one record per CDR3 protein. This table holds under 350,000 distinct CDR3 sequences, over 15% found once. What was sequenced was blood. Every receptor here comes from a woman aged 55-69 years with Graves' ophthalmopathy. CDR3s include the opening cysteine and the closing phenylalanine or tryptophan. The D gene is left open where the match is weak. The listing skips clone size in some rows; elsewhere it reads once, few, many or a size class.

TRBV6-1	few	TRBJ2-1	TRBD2	TGTGCCAGCATTAGGAGCGGGGGTATGTACAATGAGCAGTTCTTC	CASIRSGGMYNEQFF
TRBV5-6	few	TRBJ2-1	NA	TGTGCCAGCAGCTTGGCCGGTTGGGCTTACAATGAGCAGTTCTTC	CASSLAGWAYNEQFF
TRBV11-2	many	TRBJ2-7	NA	TGTGCCAGCAGCCCGAACTTCGGTAGCGGACTTTACGAGCAGTACTTC	CASSPNFGSGLYEQYF
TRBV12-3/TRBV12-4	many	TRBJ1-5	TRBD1	TGTGCCAGCAGTTCGACCCCGGGACAGAGAGTGAATCAGCCCCAGCATTTT	CASSSTPGQRVNQPQHF
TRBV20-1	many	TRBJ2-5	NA	TGCAGTGCTAGAGATCATGGCTCCCGCGGGTACTTC	CSARDHGSRGYF
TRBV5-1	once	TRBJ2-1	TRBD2	TGCGCCAGCAGCTTGGGGCGTGGACTAGCGGGGGGTTACAATGAGCAGTTCTTC	CASSLGRGLAGGYNEQFF
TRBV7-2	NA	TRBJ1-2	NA	TGTGCCAGCAGCTACGGGACACTGGCTGGCGGCTACACCTTC	CASSYGTLAGGYTF
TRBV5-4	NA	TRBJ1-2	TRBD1	TGTGCCAGCAGCTTGGAGCGACAGGGGGCGAGTGGCTACACCTTC	CASSLERQGASGYTF
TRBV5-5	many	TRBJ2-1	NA	TGTGCCAGCAGCCTTACAGGGGACGGGAGGTCCAATGAGCAGTTCTTC	CASSLTGDGRSNEQFF
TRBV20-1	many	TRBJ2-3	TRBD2	TGCAGTGCTAGAGATCCCCTAGCGGTCACAGATACGCAGTATTTT	CSARDPLAVTDTQYF
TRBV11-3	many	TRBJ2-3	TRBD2	TGTGCCAGCAGCTCGGGACTAGCGGGAGTCGCAGATACGCAGTATTTT	CASSSGLAGVADTQYF
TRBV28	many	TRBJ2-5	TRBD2	TGTGCCAGCAGCCCTAGCGGGAGGACCCAAGAGACCCAGTACTTC	CASSPSGRTQETQYF
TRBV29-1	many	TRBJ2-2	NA	TGCAGCGCTCAGGGGCACACCGGGGAGCTGTTTTTT	CSAQGHTGELFF
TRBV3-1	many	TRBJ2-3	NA	TGTGCCAGCAGCCAAGTAATGAATACGCAGTATTTT	CASSQVMNTQYF
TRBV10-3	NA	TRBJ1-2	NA	TGTGCCATCAGGGTCGATAGGGGAGAGGGCTACACCTTC	CAIRVDRGEGYTF
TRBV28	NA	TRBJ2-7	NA	TGTGCCAGCAGTACATCAGGGGAACTTTCCTACGAGCAGTACTTC	CASSTSGELSYEQYF
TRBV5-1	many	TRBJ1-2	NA	TGCGCCAGCAGCTTGCAAACTTCGGCAGCCTCCTATGGCTACACCTTC	CASSLQTSAASYGYTF
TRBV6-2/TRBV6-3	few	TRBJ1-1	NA	TGTGCCAGCAGTTACCCCTGGCCAGGCACTGAAGCTTTCTTT	CASSYPWPGTEAFF
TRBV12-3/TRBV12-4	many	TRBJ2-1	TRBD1	TGTGCCAGCAGTCAAGGACAGGGCCGGAATGAGCAGTTCTTC	CASSQGQGRNEQFF
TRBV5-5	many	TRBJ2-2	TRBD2	TGTGCCAGCACCATGGGGGGGGCGAACACCGGGGAGCTGTTTTTT	CASTMGGANTGELFF
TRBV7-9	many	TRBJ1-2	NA	TGTGCCAGCAGCTTAGCAGGACAATTCTATGGCTACACCTTC	CASSLAGQFYGYTF
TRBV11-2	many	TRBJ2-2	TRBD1	TGTGCCAGCAGCTATACAGGGGCTGCGAACACCGGGGAGCTGTTTTTT	CASSYTGAANTGELFF
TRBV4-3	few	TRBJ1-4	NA	TGCGCCAGCAGCCAGGGCGGGTGGAGGCAACTGTTTTTT	CASSQGGWRQLFF
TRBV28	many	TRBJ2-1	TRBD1	TGTGCCAGCAGATGGGACAGGGCGACCAATGAGCAGTTCTTC	CASRWDRATNEQFF
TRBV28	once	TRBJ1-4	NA	TGTGCCAGCAGGACCCGGGACCGGGCATGGTTTGGTAACGAAAAACTGTTTTTT	CASRTRDRAWFGNEKLFF